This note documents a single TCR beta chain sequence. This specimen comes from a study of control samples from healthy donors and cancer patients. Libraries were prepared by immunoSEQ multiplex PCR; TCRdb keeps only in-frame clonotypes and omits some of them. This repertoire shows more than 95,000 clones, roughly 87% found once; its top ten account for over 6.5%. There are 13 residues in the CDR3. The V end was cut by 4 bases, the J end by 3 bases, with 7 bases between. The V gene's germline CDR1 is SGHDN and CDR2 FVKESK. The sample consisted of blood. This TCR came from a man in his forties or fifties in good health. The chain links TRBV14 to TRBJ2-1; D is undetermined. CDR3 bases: TGTGCCAGCAGCCGACTCCGCTACAATGAGCAGTTCTTC. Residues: CASSRLRYNEQFF.